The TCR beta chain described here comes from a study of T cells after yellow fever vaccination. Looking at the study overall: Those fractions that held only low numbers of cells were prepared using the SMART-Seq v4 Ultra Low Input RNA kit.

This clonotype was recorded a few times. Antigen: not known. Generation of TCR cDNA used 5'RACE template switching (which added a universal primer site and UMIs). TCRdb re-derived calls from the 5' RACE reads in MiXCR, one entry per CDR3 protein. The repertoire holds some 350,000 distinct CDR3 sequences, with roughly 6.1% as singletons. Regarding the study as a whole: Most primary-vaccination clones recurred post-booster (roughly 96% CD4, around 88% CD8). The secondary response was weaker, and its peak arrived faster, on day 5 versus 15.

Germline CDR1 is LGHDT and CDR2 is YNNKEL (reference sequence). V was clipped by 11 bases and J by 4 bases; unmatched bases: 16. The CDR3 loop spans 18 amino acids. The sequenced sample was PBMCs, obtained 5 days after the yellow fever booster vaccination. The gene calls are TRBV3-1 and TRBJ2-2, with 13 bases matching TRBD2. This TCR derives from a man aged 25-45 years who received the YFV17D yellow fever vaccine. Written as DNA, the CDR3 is TGTGCCCGCTGTTCCCGCAGACTAGCGGGAGGCCTCACCGGGGAGCTGTTTTTT. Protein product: CARCSRRLAGGLTGELFF. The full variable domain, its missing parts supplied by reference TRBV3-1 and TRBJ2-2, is DTAVSQTPKYLVTQMGNDKSIKCEQNLGHDTMYWYKQDSKKFLKIMFSYNNKELIINETVPNRFSPKSPDKAHLNLHINSLELGDSAVYFCARCSRRLAGGLTGELFFGEGSRLTVL.